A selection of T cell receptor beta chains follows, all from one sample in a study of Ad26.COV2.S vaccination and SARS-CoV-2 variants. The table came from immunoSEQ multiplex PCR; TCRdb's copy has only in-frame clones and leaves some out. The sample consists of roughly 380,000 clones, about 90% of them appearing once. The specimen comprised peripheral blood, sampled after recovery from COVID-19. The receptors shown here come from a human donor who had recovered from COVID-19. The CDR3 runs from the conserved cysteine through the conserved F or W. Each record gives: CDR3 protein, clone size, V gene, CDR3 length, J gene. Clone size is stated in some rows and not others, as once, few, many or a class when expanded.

CDR3: CASSPGLAGGDNEQFF
size: .
V: TRBV27
length: 16
J: TRBJ2-1

CDR3: CASSPGLAGVDTQYF
size: once
V: TRBV11-2
length: 15
J: TRBJ2-3

CDR3: CASRRDRVLEKLFF
size: .
V: TRBV6-6
length: 14
J: TRBJ1-4

CDR3: CSASRGPVRNTEAFF
size: .
V: TRBV20-1
length: 15
J: TRBJ1-1

CDR3: CASSQESSWISGAFF
size: once
V: TRBV4-3
length: 15
J: TRBJ1-1

CDR3: CATSRTGVDNSPLHF
size: few
V: TRBV15
length: 15
J: TRBJ1-6

CDR3: CASSLNWDSFGEQYF
size: .
V: TRBV5-5
length: 15
J: TRBJ2-7

CDR3: CASSESGTSGGAWEQFF
size: .
V: TRBV10-2
length: 17
J: TRBJ2-1

CDR3: CASSELAILSYNEQFF
size: .
V: TRBV6-1
length: 16
J: TRBJ2-1

CDR3: CASSLRGRGVGETQYF
size: .
V: TRBV5-8
length: 16
J: TRBJ2-5

CDR3: CASGLPPPGGDRYEQYF
size: .
V: TRBV12-5
length: 17
J: TRBJ2-7

CDR3: CASSFRLAGVHYEQYF
size: once
V: TRBV27
length: 16
J: TRBJ2-7

CDR3: CASSVGLAGPYNEQFF
size: .
V: TRBV9
length: 16
J: TRBJ2-1

CDR3: CASSLVPSGEQFF
size: .
V: TRBV5-1
length: 13
J: TRBJ2-1

CDR3: CASSYLRRGGVGPQHF
size: .
V: TRBV6-5
length: 16
J: TRBJ1-5

CDR3: CASSSADRGSNTIYF
size: .
V: TRBV7-2
length: 15
J: TRBJ1-3

CDR3: CASGFDVEQYF
size: .
V: TRBV12-5
length: 11
J: TRBJ2-7

CDR3: CASSQDRAGGLRAFF
size: .
V: TRBV3-1/TRBV3-2
length: 15
J: TRBJ1-1

CDR3: CASSPPGASNQPQHF
size: .
V: TRBV5-5
length: 15
J: TRBJ1-5

CDR3: CASRTGDANTGELFF
size: few
V: TRBV6-5
length: 15
J: TRBJ2-2

CDR3: CATIRVSMDEQYF
size: .
V: TRBV7-9
length: 13
J: TRBJ2-7

CDR3: CASSLRGVLRARVF
size: once
V: TRBV27
length: 14
J: TRBJ2-1

CDR3: CASTLSGGIYNEQFF
size: .
V: TRBV27
length: 15
J: TRBJ2-1

CDR3: CASRPRQSGNTIYF
size: .
V: TRBV6-5
length: 14
J: TRBJ1-3

CDR3: CASSLRGSYNEQFF
size: .
V: TRBV7-8
length: 14
J: TRBJ2-1

CDR3: CASRATVQETQYF
size: .
V: TRBV6-5
length: 13
J: TRBJ2-5